These 11 T cell receptor beta chains were all obtained from the same sample, sequenced in a study of blood T cell repertoires in COVID-19. Produced via immunoSEQ multiplex PCR; TCRdb's table is partial and in-frame only. This sample has about 40,000 clones, with roughly nine tenths found just once. Specimen: peripheral blood. Receptor source: a human donor in a cohort sampled during active COVID-19.

CDR3 sequence (DNA): TGTGCCACCAGTATTAACAGGGGCTCCCTTGGGCCCCAGCATTTT. The encoded protein is CATSINRGSLGPQHF. The rearrangement joins TRBV15 to TRBJ1-5; TRBD1 agrees at 7 bases. V lost 6 bases to trimming and J lost 9 bases; unmatched junction nucleotides: 14. CDR3 length: 15 residues. The germline V gene encodes CDR1 LNHNV and CDR2 YYDKDF (reference sequence).

V is TRBV7-8 and J is TRBJ2-7; 9 positions match TRBD2. There are 15 residues in the CDR3. Germline V lookup: CDR1 SGHVS, CDR2 FQNEAQ. The junction had 5 bases not matched to a gene; V was cut back by 5 bases and J by 0 bases. The CDR3 spells CASSNQRGASYEQYF. The DNA of the CDR3 is TGTGCCAGCAGCAACCAGCGGGGGGCCTCCTACGAGCAGTACTTC.

V is TRBV20-1 and J is TRBJ1-6; D gene ambiguous. Trimming removed 5 bases from V and 13 bases from J, with 6 bases in between. Germline lookup yields CDR1 DFQATT and CDR2 SNEGSKA (reference sequence). There are 9 residues in the CDR3. The CDR3 DNA reads as TGCAGTGCTCGTTATCCCCTCCACTTT. Its protein is CSARYPLHF.

V usage is TRBV9 and J usage is TRBJ2-7; 7 nucleotides line up with TRBD1. J was trimmed by 3 bases and V by 3 bases; bases with no gene match: 6. In germline, CDR1 is SGDLS, CDR2 YYNGEE. The CDR3 is 14 residues long. The DNA for the CDR3 is TGTGCCAGCAGCGCTCCTGGGACAGACTACGAGCAGTACTTC. Protein sequence: CASSAPGTDYEQYF. Based on the CDR3 plus reference TRBV9 and TRBJ2-7, the full variable domain is DSGVTQTPKHLITATGQRVTLRCSPRSGDLSVYWYQQSLDQGLQFLIQYYNGEERAKGNILERFSAQQFPDLHSELNLSSLELGDSALYFCASSAPGTDYEQYFGPGTRLTVT.

This sequence joins TRBV7-9 and TRBJ1-5; weak D call: TRBD1 (5 bases). V shed 5 bases and J shed 2 bases, with 16 bases lying between them. This CDR3 contains 16 residues. Germline CDR1 and CDR2: SEHNR and FQNEAQ (reference sequence). The CDR3 DNA is TGTGCCAGCAGCCATATGCCGGGGGTTGGCAATCAGCCCCAGCATTTT. Protein: CASSHMPGVGNQPQHF.

The chain is built from TRBV7-2 and TRBJ1-2; D is ambiguous. V lost 1 base and J 2 bases, leaving 5 bases between the germline ends. Germline V gene data show CDR1 as SGHTA and CDR2 as FQGNSA. The CDR3 has 13 amino acids. CDR3 DNA sequence: TGTGCCAGCAGCTTAGGACTCAACTATGGCTACACCTTC. Its protein is CASSLGLNYGYTF.

The V and J genes are TRBV7-8 and TRBJ1-3, with D tentatively TRBD1 (5 bases). V was cut by 5 bases and J by 2 bases, with 13 bases left in between. The V gene's germline CDR1 is SGHVS and CDR2 FQNEAQ. The CDR3 is made up of 15 amino acids. DNA for the CDR3: TGTGCCAGCAGCCTTAGTCCGGGGGCTGGAAACACCATATATTTT. It yields the protein CASSLSPGAGNTIYF. The whole variable domain, remainder taken from reference TRBV7-8 and TRBJ1-3, is GAGVSQSPRYKVAKRGQDVALRCDPISGHVSLFWYQQALGQGPEFLTYFQNEAQLDKSGLPSDRFFAERPEGSVSTLKIQRTQQEDSAVYLCASSLSPGAGNTIYFGEGSWLTVV.

The CDR3 DNA follows: TGCGCCAGCAGCCAATTTATGTGGGCCGACAATCAGCCCCAGCATTTT. This encodes CASSQFMWADNQPQHF. The chain links TRBV4-1 to TRBJ1-5; D is unclear. CDR1 and CDR2 from the germline V gene are MGHRA and YSYEKL. The CDR3 extends over 16 amino acids. The V end was cut by 2 bases, the J end by 3 bases, with 14 bases between.

The rearrangement joins TRBV5-1 to TRBJ1-4; 8 bases are shared with TRBD1. This CDR3 is built from 16 residues. Trimming cost V 3 bases and J 0 bases; bases outside gene matches: 4. Germline V gene lookup returns CDR1 SGHRS and CDR2 YFSETQ. The CDR3 is CASSSTRGPTNEKLFF. The CDR3, as DNA: TGCGCCAGCAGCTCAACCAGGGGGCCAACTAATGAAAAACTGTTTTTT.

The V and J genes are TRBV29-1 and TRBJ1-1, with TRBD1 matching 7 bases. Germline CDR1 is SQVTM and CDR2 is ANQGSEA. The CDR3 loop spans 19 amino acids. Unmatched junction bases numbered 18, after V lost 1 base and J lost 1 base. The CDR3 nucleotides read TGCAGCGTTGAAGTTTTCCGGGGTCGAACAGGGGTTACGAACACTGAAGCTTTCTTT. It translates to CSVEVFRGRTGVTNTEAFF.

The chain couples TRBV27 to TRBJ2-2; possible D gene TRBD1, 5 bases. CDR1 MNHEY and CDR2 SMNVEV come from the germline V gene (reference sequence). The CDR3 loop spans 15 amino acids. V was trimmed by 3 bases and J by 1 base, leaving 9 bases between them. The CDR3 bases are TGTGCCAGCAGTTTGGCGACAGAGAACACCGGGGAGCTGTTTTTT. Residues: CASSLATENTGELFF.